The 30 T cell receptor beta chains below come from one sample, sequenced in a study of T cell repertoires in cytomegalovirus infection. Via MiXCR, TCRdb re-called the reads, giving one row per CDR3 protein. The sample lists around 740,000 distinct CDR3 sequences; less than 40% were seen once. What was sequenced was PBMCs. The receptors shown here come from a human donor in good health (CMV status not recorded). Some clones in this sample may be carry-over from other donors' samples.

This clonotype was observed a few times. The V and J genes are TRBV28 and TRBJ1-2; a weak D match, TRBD1 (6 bases). The germline CDR1 and CDR2 sequences are MDHEN and SYDVKM. CDR3 length: 16 amino acids. Trimming took off 4 bases at V and 5 bases at J, with 20 bases between the two ends. This chain's CDR3 is CASSSPGGRGGYGYTF. DNA for the CDR3: TGTGCCAGCAGTTCGCCTGGGGGCAGGGGCGGGTATGGCTACACCTTC.

Concerning this clonotype: This sequence may be a read error, since a much larger clone differs from it by one base. The chain has TRBV12-5 and TRBJ2-1; D might be TRBD2 (5 bases). Looked up from germline, CDR1 is LGHNT and CDR2 is FRNRAP. The CDR3 covers 12 residues. For the CDR3, the DNA is TGTGCTAGTGGAACGAGGGATAATGAGAAGTTCTTC. It codes for CASGTRDNEKFF.

This clonotype was seen many times. The rearrangement joins TRBV7-6 to TRBJ2-1; D gene unclear. The length of the CDR3 is 13 residues. Trimming took off 2 bases at V and 5 bases at J, with 7 bases between the two ends. Germline V gives CDR1 SGHVS, CDR2 FNYEAQ. The CDR3 loop is CASSLLVNNEQFF. The CDR3 region has the DNA TGTGCCAGCAGCTTATTAGTTAACAATGAGCAGTTCTTC.

In its sample, this clonotype was seen many times. The chain employs TRBV7-6 and TRBJ2-1, with TRBD2 as a possible D gene (6 bases). This CDR3 has 15 residues. The V end lost 1 base, the J end lost 1 base, and 8 bases lay between the germline ends. The V gene's germline CDR1 is SGHVS and CDR2 FNYEAQ. CDR3 nucleotides: TGTGCCAGCAGCTTAGACGGGGGTTCCTACAATGAGCAGTTCTTC. It is translated as CASSLDGGSYNEQFF.

This clonotype was detected only a few times. The CDR3 DNA reads TGTGCCAGCAGTTTGAGGGCTTCCTACAATGAGCAGTTCTTC. This encodes CASSLRASYNEQFF. The chain has TRBV27 and TRBJ2-1; TRBD2 might be the D (5 bases). There are 14 residues in the CDR3. V lost 3 bases, J lost 1 base, and 7 bases lay in between. Germline CDR1 is MNHEY and CDR2 is SMNVEV (reference sequence).

This clonotype was counted only a few times. This chain connects TRBV6-8 to TRBJ2-3, with D possibly TRBD2 on 7 matching bases. Germline V CDR1 and CDR2: MNHGY, SAAAGT. V was clipped by 5 bases and J by 2 bases, with 20 bases between them. This CDR3 has 17 residues. CDR3 residues: CASSTPRGGRLTDTQYF. The CDR3 region has the DNA TGTGCCAGCAGTACCCCGAGGGGGGGTAGGCTCACAGATACGCAGTATTTT.

V gene TRBV11-3 combines with J gene TRBJ2-7; 11 bases match TRBD2. The V gene end was trimmed by 5 bases and the J gene end by 7 bases; junction bases not matched to a gene: 10. The CDR3 loop spans 15 amino acids. Germline-derived CDR1 and CDR2 are SGHNT and YENEEA. The CDR3 DNA follows: TGTGCCAGCAGCCCCCGGACTAGCGGGTATGATGAGCAGTACTTC. This encodes CASSPRTSGYDEQYF.

The genes are TRBV12-3 or TRBV12-4 and TRBJ1-2; weak D call: TRBD1 (6 bases). V was pared by 6 bases and J by 3 bases, with 14 bases between. CDR3 size: 14 residues. CDR3 protein: CASRTRTADYGYTF. CDR3 DNA: TGTGCCAGCAGAACTCGGACAGCGGACTATGGCTACACCTTC.

This clonotype came up once. V is TRBV4-1 and J is TRBJ1-4; D is perhaps TRBD1 (5 bases). Germline V CDR1 and CDR2: MGHRA, YSYEKL. CDR3 length: 15 residues. V was clipped by 3 bases and J by 6 bases, with 14 bases between them. As DNA, the CDR3 is TGCGCCAGCAGCCAGGCCCAGGGAGGGGATGAAAAACTGTTTTTT. Translated: CASSQAQGGDEKLFF.

This chain joins TRBV5-6 and TRBJ1-2; TRBD1 agrees at 7 bases. Germline V gene data show CDR1 as SGHDT and CDR2 as YYEEEE. With V trimmed by 3 bases and J by 6 bases, 11 bases remained unmatched. There are 15 residues in the CDR3. CDR3 sequence: CASSSRGQTLDGYTF. In DNA, the CDR3 is TGTGCCAGCAGCTCGAGGGGACAGACCCTCGATGGCTACACCTTC.

This chain links TRBV29-1 with TRBJ2-7, with D perhaps TRBD2 (5 bases). The CDR3 contains 12 residues. Trimming left V 3 bases short and J 5 bases short, with 11 bases between. Germline CDR1 is SQVTM and CDR2 is ANQGSEA. Here the CDR3 DNA reads TGCAGCGTTGACGGCAGCGGCGACGAGCAGTACTTC. It encodes CSVDGSGDEQYF.

This clonotype was observed a handful of times. This chain connects TRBV6-5 to TRBJ2-7; D may be TRBD1 (6 bases). Trimming shortened V by 2 bases and J by 7 bases, and 15 bases separated the two germline ends. Per germline, CDR1 MNHEY and CDR2 SVGAGI. CDR3 length equals 14 residues. This CDR3 is CASSYATGWREQYF. In nucleotides, the CDR3 is TGTGCCAGCAGTTACGCAACAGGGTGGCGGGAGCAGTACTTC.

This chain uses TRBV12-3 or TRBV12-4 with TRBJ2-5, with 11 bases lining up with TRBD2. The CDR3 runs 15 residues. V shed 5 bases and J 4 bases; nucleotides not matched to a gene: 6. This chain's CDR3 is CASSPSGGTGETQYF. CDR3 nucleotides: TGTGCCAGCAGTCCTAGCGGGGGGACAGGAGAGACCCAGTACTTC.

A word on this clonotype: A junction boundary mismatches the germline segment, possibly from a read error. The chain carries TRBV7-6 and TRBJ2-2; D possibly corresponds to TRBD1 (5 bases). There are 18 residues in the CDR3. Germline CDR1 and CDR2: SGHVS and FNYEAQ. The CDR3 coding sequence is TGTGCTAGCAGCTTAGTTTTGACAGATCGACTGAACACCGGGGAGCTGTTTTTT. This encodes CASSLVLTDRLNTGELFF.

In its sample, this clonotype was seen many times. The J gene is TRBJ2-4, the V gene TRBV20-1; D is possibly TRBD1 (6 bases). Deletions cut 1 base from V and 6 bases from J, with 16 bases between. The CDR3 is 15 amino acids. Germline V gives CDR1 DFQATT, CDR2 SNEGSKA (reference sequence). The CDR3 bases are TGCAGTGCTAGAGCCGTGAGGACAGATACAAACATTCAGTACTTC. Amino acid sequence: CSARAVRTDTNIQYF.

The chain employs TRBV20-1 and TRBJ1-4; D gene ambiguous. Germline-derived CDR1 and CDR2 are DFQATT and SNEGSKA (reference sequence). V lost 3 bases and J 8 bases, leaving 10 bases between the germline ends. The CDR3 is 12 residues long. CDR3 in amino acids: CSASWQSEKLFF. The CDR3 DNA reads as TGCAGTGCTAGCTGGCAGAGCGAAAAACTGTTTTTT.

This chain links TRBV11-2 with TRBJ2-2; 8 positions agree with TRBD2. CDR3 size: 15 residues. After removal of 10 bases from V and 8 bases from J, the junction contained 15 bases not matched to a gene. CDR1 and CDR2 (germline): SGHAT, FQNNGV. DNA of the CDR3: TGTGCCACCACTGGGGGCGGGAGGTCCGGAGGGGAGCTGTTTTTT. This translates into CATTGGGRSGGELFF.

This clonotype was counted a few times. The chain links TRBV20-1 to TRBJ1-5; 9 nucleotides line up with TRBD1. V lost 0 bases to trimming and J lost 0 bases; unmatched junction nucleotides: 6. Germline values: CDR1 DFQATT, CDR2 SNEGSKA (reference sequence). The CDR3 covers 17 residues. DNA for the CDR3: TGCAGTGCTAGAGATCTGACAGGGGGATTTAGCAATCAGCCCCAGCATTTT. Translation gives CSARDLTGGFSNQPQHF.

A remark on this clonotype: A junction end diverges from the germline sequence, so it may reflect a read error. The chain is built from TRBV27 and TRBJ2-1; D not certain. Per the germline V gene, CDR1 is MNHEY and CDR2 is SMNVEV (reference sequence). The CDR3 consists of 13 residues. CDR3 loop: CASILSRTNEQFF. The CDR3, as DNA: TGTGCCAGCATTTTAAGTAGGACCAATGAGCAGTTCTTC.

The chain has TRBV28 and TRBJ2-7; 13 nucleotides align to TRBD2. Looked up from germline, CDR1 is MDHEN and CDR2 is SYDVKM. The CDR3 has 16 residues. V dropped 2 bases and J dropped 6; count of bases not matched to a gene: 7. CDR3 amino acids: CASSLGRLAGGLEQYF. CDR3 nucleotides: TGTGCCAGCAGTTTAGGGAGACTAGCGGGAGGCCTCGAGCAGTACTTC.

The rearrangement uses TRBV11-2 and TRBJ2-7; D remains ambiguous. V shed 5 bases and J shed 6 bases, with 8 bases lying between them. CDR1 and CDR2 (germline): SGHAT, FQNNGV. CDR3 size: 11 residues. The CDR3: CASSLSIEQYF. DNA of the CDR3: TGTGCCAGCAGCCTCAGTATCGAGCAGTACTTC.

This clonotype was counted between two and nine times. CDR3 protein: CASSYESRRGYEQYF. CDR3 sequence (DNA): TGTGCCAGCAGTTATGAGTCCCGAAGGGGCTACGAGCAGTACTTC. V gene TRBV6-5 combines with J gene TRBJ2-7, with D possibly being TRBD1 (5 bases). The CDR3 consists of 15 residues. V lost 3 bases and J lost 3, with 15 bases in between. CDR1 is MNHEY, CDR2 SVGAGI, per germline.

The sample holds a few counts of this clonotype. The chain recombines TRBV5-6 with TRBJ2-7; D gene ambiguous. V lost 0 bases, J lost 2 bases, and 9 bases lay in between. Per germline, CDR1 SGHDT and CDR2 YYEEEE. CDR3 length: 14 amino acids. The CDR3 sequence is CASSLGSTAYEQYF. The CDR3 coding sequence is TGTGCCAGCAGCTTGGGGAGTACAGCCTACGAGCAGTACTTC.

The chain's CDR3 is CASSPIRAGTDTQYF. The CDR3 DNA follows: TGTGCCAGCAGCCCGATACGGGCTGGGACAGATACGCAGTATTTT. This sequence joins TRBV7-6 and TRBJ2-3; D gene uncertain. The CDR3 loop spans 15 amino acids. Germline V gives CDR1 SGHVS, CDR2 FNYEAQ. V lost 5 bases and J 3 bases, leaving 15 bases between the germline ends. Combining the CDR3 with reference TRBV7-6 and TRBJ2-3 gives the whole variable domain GAGVSQSPRYKVTKRGQDVALRCDPISGHVSLYWYRQALGQGPEFLTYFNYEAQQDKSGLPNDRFSAERPEGSISTLTIQRTEQRDSAMYRCASSPIRAGTDTQYFGPGTRLTVL.

In its sample, this clonotype was seen a few times. This rearrangement joins TRBV28 to TRBJ2-7; 12 bases fit TRBD2. The germline V gene has CDR1 MDHEN and CDR2 SYDVKM. This CDR3 comprises 15 residues. V gave up 5 bases and J gave up 5 bases; unmatched junction bases: 7. In nucleotides, the CDR3 is TGTGCCAGCAGTATGACTAGCGGGAGAGACGACGAGCAGTACTTC. Protein: CASSMTSGRDDEQYF.

Worth noting for this clonotype: A clone one base away is much larger, so this may be a read error. The chain is built from TRBV7-2 and TRBJ2-3; 7 bases line up with TRBD1. The CDR3 is made up of 15 amino acids. Looked up from germline, CDR1 is SGHTA and CDR2 is FQGNSA. CDR3 sequence: CDSSSNRGNTDTQYF. DNA for the CDR3: TGTGACAGCAGCTCGAACAGGGGAAACACAGATACGCAGTATTTT.

Details on this clonotype: This may stem from a read error, because a much larger clone lies one nucleotide away. The chain has TRBV4-2 and TRBJ2-5; D gene uncertain. CDR1 and CDR2 (germline): LGHNA, YNFKEQ. The CDR3 covers 12 residues. The chain's CDR3 is CASIQDGETQYF. The DNA of the CDR3 is TGTGCCAGCATCCAAGATGGGGAGACCCAGTACTTC.

This clonotype was observed a few times. The chain carries TRBV7-9 and TRBJ2-3; 12 bases align to TRBD2. Germline V CDR1 and CDR2: SEHNR, FQNEAQ (reference sequence). This CDR3 is 16 amino acids long. Trimming cost V 4 bases and J 3 bases; bases outside gene matches: 5. This chain's CDR3 is CASSSLAGGRTDTQYF. The CDR3 nucleotides are TGTGCCAGCAGCTCCCTAGCGGGAGGGAGAACAGATACGCAGTATTTT.

The chain joins TRBV7-3 to TRBJ2-7; D perhaps matches TRBD1 (6 bases). Trimming removed 1 base at V and 2 bases at J, with 24 bases between. In germline, CDR1 is SGHTA, CDR2 FQGTGA. This CDR3 comprises 19 residues. This CDR3 reads CASSLNDLFPGTPPYEQYF. CDR3 nucleotide sequence: TGTGCCAGCAGCTTAAACGATCTGTTTCCCGGGACACCTCCCTACGAGCAGTACTTC.

This chain links TRBV10-3 with TRBJ1-5; D remains ambiguous. The V end was cut by 0 bases, the J end by 0 bases, with 0 bases between. Germline-derived CDR1 and CDR2 are ENHRY and SYGVKD. The CDR3 runs to 13 residues. The CDR3, as DNA: TGTGCCATCAGTGAGTCTAGCAATCAGCCCCAGCATTTT. This translates into CAISESSNQPQHF.